Below, 5 T cell receptor beta chains from the same sample are listed, as sequenced in a study of blood T cells in healthy people across ages. The use of a sample-barcoded 5' primer and a J-beta primer mix characterized a second PCR of roughly 6 to 11 cycles. From the 5' RACE reads, TCRdb called clonotypes with MiXCR, one entry per CDR3 protein. The sample includes about 720,000 distinct CDR3 sequences, 22% of them seen just once. Source material: blood. The origin of the receptors is a man aged 70 or older in good health.

The V gene is TRBV4-1, the J gene TRBJ1-1; 7 nucleotides match TRBD1. There are 16 residues in the CDR3. With V trimmed by 0 bases and J by 5 bases, 9 bases remained unmatched. Germline V gene lookup returns CDR1 MGHRA and CDR2 YSYEKL. The CDR3 nucleotides are TGCGCCAGCAGCCAAGATGGGGACAGTGGTTGGACTGAAGCTTTCTTT. This gives the protein CASSQDGDSGWTEAFF.

This clonotype was detected only a few times. The junction does not match germline at one end; this may be a read error. This rearrangement joins TRBV11-2 to TRBJ2-7, with 13 bases lining up with TRBD2. Germline V gene data show CDR1 as SGHAT and CDR2 as FQNNGV. The CDR3 is made up of 14 amino acids. CDR3 residues: CAGSSGLAGVSQHF. CDR3 bases: TGTGCCGGCAGCTCCGGACTAGCGGGGGTGTCCCAGCACTTC. The full variable domain, with the rest looked up from reference TRBV11-2 and TRBJ2-7, is EAGVAQSPRYKIIEKRQSVAFWCNPISGHATLYWYQQILGQGPKLLIQFQNNGVVDDSQLPKDRFSAERLKGVDSTLKIQPAKLEDSAVYLCAGSSGLAGVSQHFGPGTRLTVT.

The gene calls are TRBV12-3 or TRBV12-4 and TRBJ2-1, with D tentatively TRBD2 (5 bases). The CDR3 runs to 12 residues. Trimming cost V 6 bases and J 9 bases, with 12 bases left between them. The CDR3 protein is CASRPRGVEQFF. CDR3 sequence (DNA): TGTGCCAGCAGGCCCCGGGGAGTTGAGCAGTTCTTC.

The genes are TRBV10-3 and TRBJ1-3; possibly TRBD1 for D (5 bases). The V gene's germline CDR1 is ENHRY and CDR2 SYGVKD. This CDR3 comprises 14 residues. The V end was cut by 4 bases, the J end by 2 bases, with 9 bases between. DNA of the CDR3: TGTGCCATCAGTGGACGACAGCCTGGAAACACCATATATTTT. Translated: CAISGRQPGNTIYF.

V gene TRBV12-3 or TRBV12-4 combines with J gene TRBJ2-7, with TRBD1 identical over 7 bases. The ends lost 1 base at V and 12 bases at J; junction bases unmatched: 6. The CDR3 runs 12 residues. CDR3 in amino acids: CASSLEGTVAYF. In DNA form, the CDR3 reads TGTGCCAGCAGTTTAGAGGGGACAGTTGCGTACTTC.